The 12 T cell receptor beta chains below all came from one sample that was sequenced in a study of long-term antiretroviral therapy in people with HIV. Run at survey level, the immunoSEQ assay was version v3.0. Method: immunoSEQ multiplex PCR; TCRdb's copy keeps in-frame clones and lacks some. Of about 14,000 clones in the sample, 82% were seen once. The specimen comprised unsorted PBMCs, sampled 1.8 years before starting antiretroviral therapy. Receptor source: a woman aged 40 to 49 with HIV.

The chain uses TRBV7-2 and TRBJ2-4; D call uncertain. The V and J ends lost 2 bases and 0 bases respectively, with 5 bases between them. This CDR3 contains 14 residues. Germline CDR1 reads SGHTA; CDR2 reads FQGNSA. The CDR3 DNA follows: TGTGCCAGCAGCTTACTGTTAGCCAAAAACATTCAGTACTTC. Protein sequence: CASSLLLAKNIQYF.

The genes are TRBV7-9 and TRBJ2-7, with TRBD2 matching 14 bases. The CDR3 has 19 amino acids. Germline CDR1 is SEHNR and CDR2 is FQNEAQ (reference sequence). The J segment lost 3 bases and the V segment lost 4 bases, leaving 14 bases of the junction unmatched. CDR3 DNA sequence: TGTGCCAGCAGCTCCTCCGGGACTAGCGGGAGTAAAGGGAGCTACGAGCAGTACTTC. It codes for CASSSSGTSGSKGSYEQYF.

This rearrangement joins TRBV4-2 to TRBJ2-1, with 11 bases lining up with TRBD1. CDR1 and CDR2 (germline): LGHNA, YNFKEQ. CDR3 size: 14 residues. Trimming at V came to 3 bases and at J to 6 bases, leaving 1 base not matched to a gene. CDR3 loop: CASSHGTGGNEQFF. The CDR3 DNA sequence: TGTGCCAGCAGCCACGGGACAGGGGGCAATGAGCAGTTCTTC.

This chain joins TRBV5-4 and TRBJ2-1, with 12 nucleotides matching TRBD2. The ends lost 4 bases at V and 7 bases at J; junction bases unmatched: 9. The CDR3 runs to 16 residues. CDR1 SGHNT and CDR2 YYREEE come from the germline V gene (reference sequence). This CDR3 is CASSILLAGGPNEQFF. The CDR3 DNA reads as TGTGCCAGCAGCATCCTCCTAGCGGGAGGGCCTAATGAGCAGTTCTTC.

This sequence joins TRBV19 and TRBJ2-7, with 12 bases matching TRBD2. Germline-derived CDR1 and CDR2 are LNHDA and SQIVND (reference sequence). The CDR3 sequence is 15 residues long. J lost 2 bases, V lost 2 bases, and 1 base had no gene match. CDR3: CASSIRTSGAYEQYF. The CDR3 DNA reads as TGTGCCAGTAGTATAAGGACTAGCGGGGCCTACGAGCAGTACTTC.

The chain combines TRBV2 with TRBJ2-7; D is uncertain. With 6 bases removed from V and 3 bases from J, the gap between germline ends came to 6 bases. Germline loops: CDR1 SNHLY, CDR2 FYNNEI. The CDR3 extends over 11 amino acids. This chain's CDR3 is CASRVYYEQYF. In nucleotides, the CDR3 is TGTGCCAGCAGGGTTTACTACGAGCAGTACTTC.

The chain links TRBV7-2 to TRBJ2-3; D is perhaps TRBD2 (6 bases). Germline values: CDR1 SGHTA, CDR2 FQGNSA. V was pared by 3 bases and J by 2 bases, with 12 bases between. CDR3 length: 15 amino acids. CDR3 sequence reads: CASSFVADPTDTQYF. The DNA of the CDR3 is TGTGCCAGCAGCTTCGTAGCGGACCCCACAGATACGCAGTATTTT.

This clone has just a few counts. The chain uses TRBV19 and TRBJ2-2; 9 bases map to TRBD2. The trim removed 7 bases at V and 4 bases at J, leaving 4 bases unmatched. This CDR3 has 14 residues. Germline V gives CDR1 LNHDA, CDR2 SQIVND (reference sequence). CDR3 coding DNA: TGTGCCAGTAAGAGTAGCGGGAGCACCGGGGAGCTGTTTTTT. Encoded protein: CASKSSGSTGELFF.

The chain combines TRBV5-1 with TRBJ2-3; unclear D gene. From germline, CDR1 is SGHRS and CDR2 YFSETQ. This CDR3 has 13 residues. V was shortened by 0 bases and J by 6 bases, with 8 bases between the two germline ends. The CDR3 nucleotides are TGCGCCAGCAGCTTGGAGTCCACGGATACGCAGTATTTT. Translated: CASSLESTDTQYF.

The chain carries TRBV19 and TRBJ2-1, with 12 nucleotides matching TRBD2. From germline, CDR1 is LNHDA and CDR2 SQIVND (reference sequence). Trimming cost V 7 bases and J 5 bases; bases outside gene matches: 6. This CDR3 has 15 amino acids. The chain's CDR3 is CASTRTSGNHNEQFF. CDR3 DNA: TGTGCCAGTACCCGGACTAGCGGGAACCACAATGAGCAGTTCTTC.

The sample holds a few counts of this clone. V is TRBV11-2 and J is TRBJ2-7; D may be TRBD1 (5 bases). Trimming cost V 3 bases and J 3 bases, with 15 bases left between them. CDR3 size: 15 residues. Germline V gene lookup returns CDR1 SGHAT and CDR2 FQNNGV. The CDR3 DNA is TGTGCCAGCAGCTTGGCACGACAGTCCCACTACGAGCAGTACTTC. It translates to CASSLARQSHYEQYF.

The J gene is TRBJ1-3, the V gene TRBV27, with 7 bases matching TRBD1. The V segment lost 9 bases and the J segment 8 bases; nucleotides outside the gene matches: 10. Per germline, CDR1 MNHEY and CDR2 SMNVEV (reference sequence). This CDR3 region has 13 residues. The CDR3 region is CARRQGGVDTIYF. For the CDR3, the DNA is TGTGCCAGGAGACAGGGAGGAGTCGACACCATATATTTT.